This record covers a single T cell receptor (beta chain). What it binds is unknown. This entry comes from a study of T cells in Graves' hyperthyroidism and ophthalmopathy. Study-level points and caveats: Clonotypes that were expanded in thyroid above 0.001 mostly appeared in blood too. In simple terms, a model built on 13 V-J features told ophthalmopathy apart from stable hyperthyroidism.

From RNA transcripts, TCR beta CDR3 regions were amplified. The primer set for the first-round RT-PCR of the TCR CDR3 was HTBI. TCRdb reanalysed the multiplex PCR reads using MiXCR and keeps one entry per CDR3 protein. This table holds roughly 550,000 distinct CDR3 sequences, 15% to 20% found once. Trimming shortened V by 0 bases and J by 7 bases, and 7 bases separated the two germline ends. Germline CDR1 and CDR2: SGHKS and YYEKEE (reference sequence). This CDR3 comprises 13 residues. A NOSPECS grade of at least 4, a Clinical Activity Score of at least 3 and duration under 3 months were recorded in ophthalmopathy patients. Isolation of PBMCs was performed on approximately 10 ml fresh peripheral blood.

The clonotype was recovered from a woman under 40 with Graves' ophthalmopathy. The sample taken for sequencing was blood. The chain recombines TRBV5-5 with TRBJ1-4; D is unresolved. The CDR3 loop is CASSLVPGEKLFF. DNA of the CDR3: TGTGCCAGCAGCTTGGTACCGGGTGAAAAACTGTTTTTT.